The clone carrying this T cell receptor beta chain has at least ten counts. Its cognate antigen is unknown. The data originate from a study of neurological immune-mediated disorders. Study-wide results and caveats: Multiple sclerosis, the disease with the least TCR clonal expansion, fell below healthy controls, whereas HTLV-1-associated myelopathy showed the most. Across subjects, no CDR3 amino acid sequence appeared in expanded clones of more than one subject, a finding that suggested private repertoires in all groups.

As healthy controls, volunteers from a blood bank in Maryland, USA, were used. Germline V gene sequence: CDR1 MNHNS, CDR2 SASEGT. CDR3 length equals 15 residues. V trimming: 6 bases; J trimming: 6 bases; junction bases outside the gene matches: 10. TCRdb re-analysed the 5' RACE reads in MiXCR, keeping a single row per CDR3 protein. The sample has about 30,000 distinct CDR3 sequences, around 14% seen once. The sequenced material came from PBMCs. This clonotype was obtained from a man between 65 and 85 years old in good health. The chain has TRBV6-1 and TRBJ2-2; 7 nucleotides line up with TRBD1. The CDR3 sequence is CASSAQGQTPGELFF. The CDR3 nucleotides are TGTGCCAGCAGCGCTCAGGGACAGACGCCCGGGGAGCTGTTTTTT.